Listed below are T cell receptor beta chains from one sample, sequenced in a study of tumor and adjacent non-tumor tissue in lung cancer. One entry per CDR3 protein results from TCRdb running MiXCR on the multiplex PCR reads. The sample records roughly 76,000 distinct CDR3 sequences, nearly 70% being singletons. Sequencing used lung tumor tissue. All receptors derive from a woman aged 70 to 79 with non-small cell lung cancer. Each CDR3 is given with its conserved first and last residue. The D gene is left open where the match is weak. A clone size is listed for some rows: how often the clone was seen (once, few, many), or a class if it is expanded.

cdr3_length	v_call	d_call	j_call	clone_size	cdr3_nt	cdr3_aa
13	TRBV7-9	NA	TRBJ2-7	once	TGTGCCAGCACCCGGGAACAGGGCTACGAGCAGTACTTC	CASTREQGYEQYF
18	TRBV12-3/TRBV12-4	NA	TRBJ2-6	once	TGTGCCAGCAGTTACGGGACAACATACTCGTCCGTGGCCAACGCCCTGACTTTC	CASSYGTTYSSVANALTF
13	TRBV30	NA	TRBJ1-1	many	TGTGCCTGGACCAACCCGGGGACCACTGAAGCTTTCTTT	CAWTNPGTTEAFF
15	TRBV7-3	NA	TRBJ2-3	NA	TGTGCCAGCAGCTTAAACAGGGACTTGACAGATACGCAGTATTTT	CASSLNRDLTDTQYF
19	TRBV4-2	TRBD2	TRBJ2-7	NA	TGTGACAGCAGCCAAACACATCAGACCGGGACTAGCGACTCCTACGAGCAGTACTTC	CDSSQTHQTGTSDSYEQYF
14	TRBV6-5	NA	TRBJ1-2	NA	TGTGCCAGCAGTCTGCATAGGGACATCTATGGCTACACCTTC	CASSLHRDIYGYTF
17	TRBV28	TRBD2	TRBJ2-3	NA	TGTGCCAGCAGTATTGGGCCACTAGCGGGAGGCGTAGATACGCATTATTTT	CASSIGPLAGGVDTHYF
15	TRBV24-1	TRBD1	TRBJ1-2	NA	TGTGCCACCAGTGATTTGCCGTACGGGGGACAGGGCTGCACCTTC	CATSDLPYGGQGCTF
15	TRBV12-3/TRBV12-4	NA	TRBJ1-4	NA	TGTGCCAGCAATATAGGGCCCGGTATTAATGAAAAACTGTTTTTT	CASNIGPGINEKLFF
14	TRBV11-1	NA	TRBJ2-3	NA	TGTGCCAGCAGCTTGGTCAGGGAGGAATATACGCAGTATTTT	CASSLVREEYTQYF
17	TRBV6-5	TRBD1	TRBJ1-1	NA	TGTCCCAGCCGTTACTCTCGGACAGGGGGATTGAACGCTGAAGCTTTCTTT	CPSRYSRTGGLNAEAFF
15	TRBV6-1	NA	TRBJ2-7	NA	TGTGCCAGCAGTGGGGGCGCTAACGTCCTCAACGAGCAGTACTTC	CASSGGANVLNEQYF
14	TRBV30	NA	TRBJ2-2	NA	TGTGCCTGGACCGGCGGGACATCTACCGGGGAGCCGTTTTTT	CAWTGGTSTGEPFF
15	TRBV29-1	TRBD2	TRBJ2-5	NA	TGCAGCGTTGAGGGAGGGCAGGCCGACCAAGAGTCCCAGTACTTC	CSVEGGQADQESQYF
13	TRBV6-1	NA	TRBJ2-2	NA	TGTGCCAGCAGTGTAGAACCCACCGGGGAGCTGTTCTTT	CASSVEPTGELFF
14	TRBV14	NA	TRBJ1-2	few	TGTGCCAGCAGCCAAGGTCGGGGATTAGTCGGCTACACCTTC	CASSQGRGLVGYTF
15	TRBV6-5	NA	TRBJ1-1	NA	TGTACCAGCACTTCCTTGGGGGAGGTGGTCACTAAAGCTTTCTTT	CTSTSLGEVVTKAFF
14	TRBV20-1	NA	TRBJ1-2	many	TGCAGTGCTAGACCGCCAGGGGCCAGCTATGGCTACACCTTC	CSARPPGASYGYTF
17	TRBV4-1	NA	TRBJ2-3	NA	TGCGCCAGCAGCCAAACCAGGTCGACAGGACCCTCGGATATGCAGTATTTT	CASSQTRSTGPSDMQYF
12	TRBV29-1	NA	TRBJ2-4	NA	TGCAGCGTTGAAGGCACTCAGAACTTTCAGTACTTC	CSVEGTQNFQYF
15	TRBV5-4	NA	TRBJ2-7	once	TGTGCCAGCGGCTCCCAAAGGACGGCTCCCTACGAACAGTACTTC	CASGSQRTAPYEQYF
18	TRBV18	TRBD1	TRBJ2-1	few	TGTGCCAGCTCACCGGGGACATTCTCGGCAGGGGGTCGCAATGAGCAGTTCTTC	CASSPGTFSAGGRNEQFF
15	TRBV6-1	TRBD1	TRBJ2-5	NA	TGTGCCAGCGATTACAGGACAGGAAAGCAAGTGACCCAGTATTTC	CASDYRTGKQVTQYF